Sequencing of this T cell receptor (beta chain) was carried out in a study of T cell clusters in autoimmune cytopenias. Study observations and caveats: Primary autoimmune cytopenia patients seemingly lacked the physiological T cell clusters found in healthy donors. TRB repertoire shifts in secondary cytopenia and chronic lymphocytic leukemia mostly reflected lymphoma, not autoimmunity. Healthy donors had 2.5 to 3.5-fold more exclusive TRB clusters than active autoimmune hepatitis patients.

One tube held mixed TRB-A and TRB-B primer pools for touch-down PCR. Reanalyzing the multiplex PCR reads, TCRdb keeps one entry per CDR3 protein, without DNA. This table lists about 8,100 distinct CDR3 sequences. TRB was amplified from about 250 ng of peripheral blood genomic DNA per sample. By frequency, this clonotype is medium-sized. Its antigen is not known. This CDR3 contains 14 residues. In germline, CDR1 is LNHNV, CDR2 YYDKDF (reference sequence). This chain uses TRBV15 with TRBJ2-7; TCRdb indicates TRBD1, and absent DNA this call remains unverified. The TCR was taken from a human donor with an autoimmune cytopenia or autoimmune hepatitis (not recorded which). Sequencing input: peripheral blood. The CDR3 sequence is CATSSGTGTYEQYF.